These 5 T cell receptor beta chains were all obtained from the same sample, sequenced in a study of T cell clonotyping in hematopoietic cell transplantation. Sequenced by immunoSEQ multiplex PCR; TCRdb stores in-frame clones only, minus some. The repertoire holds roughly 29,000 clones, with approximately 80% as singletons. The sample's time point: recipient sample about 28 days before transplant, after cytoreduction. The material was peripheral blood mononuclear cells, obtained before stem cell transplant. These receptors were obtained from a woman aged 25 to 45 with chronic myeloid leukemia. Some clones in this sample may be carry-over from other donors' samples.

This chain uses TRBV30 with TRBJ1-6, with 8 bases fitting TRBD1. CDR3 size: 13 residues. From germline, CDR1 is GTSNPN and CDR2 SVGIG (reference sequence). Germline trimming cut 8 bases from V and 7 bases from J; bases unmatched to any gene: 7. The CDR3 protein is CAAMDRDNSPLHF. The CDR3, as DNA: TGTGCCGCGATGGACAGGGACAATTCACCCCTCCACTTT.

This clone was recorded a few times. J is TRBJ2-7 and V is TRBV12-5, with D possibly TRBD2 on 6 matching bases. Trimming stripped 5 bases from V and 9 bases from J, with 14 bases between. The V gene's germline CDR1 is LGHNT and CDR2 FRNRAP. The CDR3 contains 12 residues. This CDR3 is CASGTPYGGQYF. CDR3 nucleotides: TGTGCTAGTGGTACACCGTACGGGGGGCAGTACTTC.

V gene TRBV14 combines with J gene TRBJ1-2; D call uncertain. Trimming pared 0 bases from V and 6 bases from J, leaving 8 bases between. The germline V gene encodes CDR1 SGHDN and CDR2 FVKESK. The CDR3 is 13 amino acids. In nucleotides, the CDR3 is TGTGCCAGCAGCCAAGATTTCTTTCATGGCTACACCTTC. The encoded protein is CASSQDFFHGYTF.

The rearrangement uses TRBV30 and TRBJ2-7; a weak D match, TRBD1 (6 bases). The CDR3 extends over 13 amino acids. V lost 2 bases and J 9 bases, leaving 17 bases between the germline ends. Germline CDR1 reads GTSNPN; CDR2 reads SVGIG (reference sequence). This CDR3 is CAWSKDSPTRQYF. CDR3 nucleotides: TGTGCCTGGAGTAAGGACAGCCCTACGAGGCAGTACTTC.

This rearrangement joins TRBV9 to TRBJ2-5; the D is unclear. V lost 0 bases and J lost 2, with 14 bases in between. The CDR3 sequence is 16 residues long. The germline gives CDR1 SGDLS, CDR2 YYNGEE. Here the CDR3 DNA reads TGTGCCAGCAGCGTAGGGATGCTCTGGGGTCAAGAGACCCAGTACTTC. It specifies CASSVGMLWGQETQYF. The entire variable domain, with the rest obtained from reference TRBV9 and TRBJ2-5, is as follows: DSGVTQTPKHLITATGQRVTLRCSPRSGDLSVYWYQQSLDQGLQFLIQYYNGEERAKGNILERFSAQQFPDLHSELNLSSLELGDSALYFCASSVGMLWGQETQYFGPGTRLLVL.